This T cell receptor (beta chain) was found in a study of T cell repertoires in cytomegalovirus infection (dated by TCRdb to between 2018 and 2021). For the wider study: Because public TCR beta signatures pointed to carriage of CMV infection together with the matching HLA type, the HLA type of each donor mattered for the analysis.

This clonotype has at least ten counts. Its antigen target is currently unknown. No base quality information exists; no much larger clone differs at one position. Instrument on record: Illumina HiSeq 1500. TCRdb reprocessing: public reads trimmed at Q25 with fastp, clones called with MiXCR, in-frame beta chains kept. A single entry per CDR3 protein holds the most common genes and DNA from its merged rows. The sample table shows around 450,000 distinct CDR3 sequences, and 11% are seen once. The ten top clones hold 10% of the sample. As encoded in the germline V gene, CDR1 is MNHEY while CDR2 is SVGAGI. Including cysteine and phenylalanine, the CDR3 has 17 amino acids. Just CDR3 DNA is preserved here, 51 bases in frame from base 1. Unmatched junction bases come to 23, with V trimmed by 11 bases and J by 6 bases. Results and caveats for the whole study, not just this receptor: In both this cohort and an independent roughly 330-donor cohort, the cumulative frequency of public TCR beta family members distinguished carriers of CMV infection plus the relevant HLA type. The ex vivo response was dominated by HLA-C-restricted CMV-specific TCR beta clonotypes, which also provided the single most frequent clonotype in two of eight donors.

This TCR came from a human donor in good health (CMV status not recorded). Some clones in this sample may be carry-over from other donors' samples. The sequenced sample consisted of PBMCs. The chain couples TRBV6-5 to TRBJ2-3; 7 bases in the junction line up with TRBD2. The CDR3 sequence is CARRGSGSGYPGDTQYF. The DNA is as follows: TGTGCCCGACGTGGATCGGGTAGCGGGTATCCCGGGGATACGCAGTATTTT.